This T cell receptor beta chain was recovered during a study of shared clonotypes between healthy human individuals. All donors qualified as healthy HIV-negative adults and had experienced no recent acute infections or vaccinations. To note about this clone: This same CDR3 is encoded by further DNA sequences in the sample.

Germline V lookup: CDR1 SGHNT, CDR2 YENEEA. V was cut by 1 base and J by 4 bases, with 11 bases left in between. The CDR3 length is 15 residues. Using immunoSEQ multiplex PCR, the repertoire was profiled, and TCRdb retains in-frame clones only, with some absent. The sample has 2.3 million or so clones, just over 90% seen once. The sequenced material came from naive CD4+ T cells from PBMCs. Subset in this sample: CD45RA+ positively selected. The rearrangement joins TRBV11-3 to TRBJ2-1, with D possibly matching TRBD2 (6 bases). The TCR originated in a man younger than 35 in good health. Some clones in this sample may be carry-over from other donors' samples. CDR3 protein: CASSLGVGGYNEQFF. The DNA of the CDR3 is TGTGCCAGCAGCTTAGGTGTCGGGGGATACAATGAGCAGTTCTTC.